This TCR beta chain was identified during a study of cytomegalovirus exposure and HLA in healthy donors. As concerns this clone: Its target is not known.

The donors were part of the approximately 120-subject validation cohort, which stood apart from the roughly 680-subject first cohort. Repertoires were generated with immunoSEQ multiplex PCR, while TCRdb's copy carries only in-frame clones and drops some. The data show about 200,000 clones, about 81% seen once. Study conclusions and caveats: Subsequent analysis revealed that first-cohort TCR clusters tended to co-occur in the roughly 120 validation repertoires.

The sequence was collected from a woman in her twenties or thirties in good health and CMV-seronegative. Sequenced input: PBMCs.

The CDR3 DNA follows: TGTGCCAGCAGTTCAACTAAATACGGACTAGCGGGACTCAATGAGCAGTTCTTC. It is translated as CASSSTKYGLAGLNEQFF. The genes are TRBV27 and TRBJ2-1; 12 bases line up with TRBD2. Germline CDR1 MNHEY, CDR2 SMNVEV (reference sequence). The CDR3 runs 18 residues. V was pared by 4 bases and J by 6 bases, with 13 bases of the junction left unmatched.